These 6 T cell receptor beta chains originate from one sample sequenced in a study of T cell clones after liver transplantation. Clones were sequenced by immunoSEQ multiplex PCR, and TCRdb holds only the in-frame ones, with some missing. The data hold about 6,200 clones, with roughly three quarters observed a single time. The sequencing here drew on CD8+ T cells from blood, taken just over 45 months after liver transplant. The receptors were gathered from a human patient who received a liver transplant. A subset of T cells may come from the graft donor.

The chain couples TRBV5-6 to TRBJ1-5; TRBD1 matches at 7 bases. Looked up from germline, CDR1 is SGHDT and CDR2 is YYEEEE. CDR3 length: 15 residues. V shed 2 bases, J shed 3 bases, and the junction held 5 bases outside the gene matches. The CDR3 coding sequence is TGTGCCAGCAGCTTCCAGGGGGACTACAATCAGCCCCAGCATTTT. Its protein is CASSFQGDYNQPQHF.

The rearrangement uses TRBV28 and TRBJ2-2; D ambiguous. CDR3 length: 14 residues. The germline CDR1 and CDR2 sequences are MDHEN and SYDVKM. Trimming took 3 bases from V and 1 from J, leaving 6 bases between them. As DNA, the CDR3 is TGTGCCAGCAGTTTGGTGGGGAACACCGGGGAGCTGTTTTTT. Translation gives CASSLVGNTGELFF.

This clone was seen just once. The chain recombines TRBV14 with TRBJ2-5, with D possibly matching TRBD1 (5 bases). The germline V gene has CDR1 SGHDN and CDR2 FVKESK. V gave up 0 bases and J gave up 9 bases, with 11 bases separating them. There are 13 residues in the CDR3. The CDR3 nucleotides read TGTGCCAGCAGCCAAGATGTGGCGACAGCCCAGTACTTC. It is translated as CASSQDVATAQYF.

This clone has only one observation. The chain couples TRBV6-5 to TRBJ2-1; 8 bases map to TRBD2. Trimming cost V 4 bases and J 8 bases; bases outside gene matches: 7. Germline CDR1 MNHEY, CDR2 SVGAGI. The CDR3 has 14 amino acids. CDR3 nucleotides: TGTGCCAGCAGTTTTGGGCGGGAGGTTGATGAGCAGTTCTTC. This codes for CASSFGREVDEQFF.

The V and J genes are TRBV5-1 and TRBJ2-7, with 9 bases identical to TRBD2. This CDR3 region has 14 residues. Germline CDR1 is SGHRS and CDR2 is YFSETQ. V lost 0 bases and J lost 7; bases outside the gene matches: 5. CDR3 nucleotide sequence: TGCGCCAGCAGCTTGGGGAACCTAGCGGGAGAGCAGTACTTC. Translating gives CASSLGNLAGEQYF.

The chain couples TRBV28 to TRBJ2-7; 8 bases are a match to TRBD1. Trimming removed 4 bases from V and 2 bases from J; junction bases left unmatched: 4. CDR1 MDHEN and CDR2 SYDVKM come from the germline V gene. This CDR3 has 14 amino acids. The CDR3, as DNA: TGTGCCAGCAGTTGGACAGGGTCTGCCTACGAGCAGTACTTC. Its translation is CASSWTGSAYEQYF. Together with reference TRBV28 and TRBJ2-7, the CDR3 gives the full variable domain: DVKVTQSSRYLVKRTGEKVFLECVQDMDHENMFWYRQDPGLGLRLIYFSYDVKMKEKGDIPEGYSVSREKKERFSLILESASTNQTSMYLCASSWTGSAYEQYFGPGTRLTVT.